Below, 12 T cell receptor beta chains from the same sample are listed, as sequenced in a study of blood T cell repertoires in COVID-19. Sequencing was performed with immunoSEQ multiplex PCR; in TCRdb, only in-frame clones are kept and a portion is missing. Of 88,000 or so clones in the sample, 65% to 85% were seen once. Sequencing was done on a sample of peripheral blood. The source of these receptors is a man aged 55 to 69 with acute or convalescent COVID-19.

The rearrangement joins TRBV5-4 to TRBJ2-1, with D possibly matching TRBD2 (7 bases). Trimming left V 1 base short and J 5 bases short, with 19 bases between. The germline V gene has CDR1 SGHNT and CDR2 YYREEE (reference sequence). This CDR3 has 17 residues. CDR3 sequence reads: CASSLFRGGYLDNEQFF. CDR3 bases: TGTGCCAGCAGCTTGTTCAGGGGAGGGTACCTCGACAATGAGCAGTTCTTC.

The genes are TRBV5-1 and TRBJ2-1; the D gene is possibly TRBD1 (6 bases). With 4 bases removed from V and 2 bases from J, the gap between germline ends came to 16 bases. Germline CDR1 and CDR2: SGHRS and YFSETQ. The CDR3 is made up of 16 amino acids. Here the CDR3 reads CASSTQGPQTYNEQFF. CDR3 nucleotides: TGCGCCAGCAGCACGCAGGGGCCCCAAACCTACAATGAGCAGTTCTTC. Supplemented by reference TRBV5-1 and TRBJ2-1, the full variable domain reads KAGVTQTPRYLIKTRGQQVTLSCSPISGHRSVSWYQQTPGQGLQFLFEYFSETQRNKGNFPGRFSGRQFSNSRSEMNVSTLELGDSALYLCASSTQGPQTYNEQFFGPGTRLTVL.

The genes are TRBV3-1 (or the pseudogene TRBV3-2) and TRBJ2-1; TRBD2 agrees at 8 bases. Germline V gives CDR1 LGHDT, CDR2 YNNKEL (reference sequence). J lost 8 bases, V lost 1 base, and 10 bases had no gene match. This CDR3 is built from 16 residues. CDR3 DNA sequence: TGTGCCAGCAGCCAAGGGGGGGGCGGGAGGTTCGATGAGCAGTTCTTC. It translates to CASSQGGGGRFDEQFF.

The chain is built from TRBV29-1 and TRBJ2-1; 7 bases line up with TRBD1. The CDR3 extends over 14 amino acids. V shed 3 bases, J shed 5 bases, and the junction held 7 bases outside the gene matches. The germline gives CDR1 SQVTM, CDR2 ANQGSEA. The chain's CDR3 is CSVDRQGRHNEQFF. The CDR3 bases are TGCAGCGTTGATCGACAGGGTCGGCACAATGAGCAGTTCTTC.

The J gene is TRBJ1-6, the V gene TRBV10-2, with TRBD1 identical over 7 bases. This CDR3 contains 13 residues. Germline values: CDR1 WSHSY, CDR2 SAAADI. Unmatched junction bases numbered 3, after V lost 6 bases and J lost 7 bases. The CDR3 loop reads CASRTGWNSPLHF. The CDR3 nucleotides read TGCGCCAGCAGGACAGGGTGGAATTCACCCCTCCACTTT.

The chain carries TRBV2 and TRBJ1-2; weak D call: TRBD1 (5 bases). The V end lost 8 bases, the J end lost 6 bases, and 16 bases lay between the germline ends. The CDR3 totals 13 residues. Germline V CDR1 and CDR2: SNHLY, FYNNEI. The CDR3, as DNA: TGTGCCAGCGGCCGGGAGCTAGGGGATGGCTACACCTTC. It is translated as CASGRELGDGYTF. The full variable domain, its missing parts supplied by reference TRBV2 and TRBJ1-2, is EPEVTQTPSHQVTQMGQEVILRCVPISNHLYFYWYRQILGQKVEFLVSFYNNEISEKSEIFDDQFSVERPDGSNFTLKIRSTKLEDSAMYFCASGRELGDGYTFGSGTRLTVV.

This chain uses TRBV6-5 with TRBJ2-5; 7 nucleotides agree with TRBD1. The CDR3 spans 13 residues. Germline V CDR1 and CDR2: MNHEY, SVGAGI. J lost 4 bases, V lost 9 bases, and 8 bases had no gene match. CDR3: CASYRDSRETQYF. The CDR3 region has the DNA TGTGCCAGTTATAGGGACAGTAGAGAGACCCAGTACTTC.

This clone was found many times. The chain is built from TRBV9 and TRBJ1-4; D gene uncertain. This CDR3 comprises 15 residues. With 3 bases removed from V and 4 bases from J, the gap between germline ends came to 13 bases. The germline CDR1 and CDR2 sequences are SGDLS and YYNGEE. In DNA, the CDR3 is TGTGCCAGCAGCGAGCGGGCGGCCGGTAATGAAAAACTGTTTTTT. Amino acids: CASSERAAGNEKLFF.

The V and J genes are TRBV7-2 and TRBJ2-3; TRBD1 matches 8 bases. Germline V gene data show CDR1 as SGHTA and CDR2 as FQGNSA. This CDR3 has 13 residues. The junction had 12 bases not matched to a gene; V was cut back by 5 bases and J by 14 bases. The CDR3 here is CASSVPGGLTPYF. The DNA of the CDR3 is TGTGCCAGCAGCGTCCCAGGGGGCCTAACCCCGTATTTT.

This sequence joins TRBV6-5 and TRBJ1-1; tentatively, D is TRBD1 (6 bases). The CDR3 has 11 amino acids. CDR1 and CDR2 from the germline V gene are MNHEY and SVGAGI. Trimming pared 10 bases from V and 11 bases from J, leaving 17 bases between. CDR3 sequence reads: CATKTGNGAFF. The CDR3 DNA reads TGTGCCACCAAAACAGGGAATGGGGCTTTCTTT.

The rearrangement joins TRBV7-3 to TRBJ2-2, with TRBD1 as a possible D gene (5 bases). V lost 3 bases and J 6 bases, leaving 20 bases between the germline ends. The CDR3 runs 17 residues. Germline V lookup: CDR1 SGHTA, CDR2 FQGTGA. CDR3 residues: CASSFPPGINLAGELFF. As DNA, the CDR3 is TGTGCCAGCAGCTTTCCCCCAGGGATTAACCTAGCCGGGGAGCTGTTTTTT.

The chain links TRBV10-2 to TRBJ2-3; D unresolved. Trimming left V 1 base short and J 2 bases short, with 7 bases between. This CDR3 is built from 14 residues. CDR1 and CDR2 (germline): WSHSY, SAAADI. CDR3 loop: CASSELRHTDTQYF. Written as DNA, the CDR3 is TGCGCCAGCAGTGAGTTGCGGCACACAGATACGCAGTATTTT.